The 14 T cell receptor beta chains below all came from one sample that was sequenced in a study of T cells in Graves' hyperthyroidism and ophthalmopathy (dated by TCRdb to between 2019 and 2020). Library creation used multiplex PCR. TCRdb records Illumina HiSeq 2000 as the sequencer. The TCR beta CDR3 regions were amplified from RNA transcripts. For the first round of RT-PCR on the TCR CDR3, the HTBI primer set was used together with the Qiagen OneStep RT-PCR kit. TCRdb reran the public reads through fastp at Q25 and MiXCR, keeping productive beta chains. Rows merge per CDR3 protein into single entries with the most common DNA and genes. The sample table holds approximately 560,000 distinct CDR3 sequences, of which about 15% were seen once. The ten top clones hold 6.5% to 8% of the sample. Sequenced: blood. The receptors were gathered from a woman in her twenties or thirties with Graves' hyperthyroidism.

This chain joins TRBV20-1 and TRBJ2-7; 7 nucleotides match TRBD2. The germline V gene has CDR1 DFQATT and CDR2 SNEGSKA (reference sequence). V trimming: 1 base; J trimming: 4 bases; junction bases outside the gene matches: 7. The CDR3 extends over 14 amino acids. CDR3 sequence: CSARALNGGYEQYF. The CDR3 DNA follows: TGCAGTGCTAGAGCCTTAAACGGGGGGTACGAGCAGTACTTC.

This clonotype was seen only once. Being one base from a much bigger clone, this may be a read error. The V gene is TRBV27, the J gene TRBJ1-1, with D hard to call. Germline V CDR1 and CDR2: MNHEY, SMNVEV (reference sequence). Deletions cut 1 base from V and 3 bases from J, with 15 bases between. The CDR3 is made up of 16 amino acids. Here the CDR3 reads CASSLWARSMDTEAFF. The CDR3 DNA reads as TGTGCCAGCAGTTTATGGGCGCGGAGCATGGACACTGAAGCTTTCTTT.

In this sample, this clonotype turned up many times. The DNA for the CDR3 is TGTGCCAGCAGCCTGTGGGGCTCGGCGGGGGGAGAGACCCAGTACTTC. It yields the protein CASSLWGSAGGETQYF. The chain links TRBV5-5 to TRBJ2-5; 8 bases are shared with TRBD2. The CDR3 runs 16 residues. CDR1 and CDR2 (germline): SGHKS, YYEKEE (reference sequence). V lost 4 bases, J lost 4 bases, and 12 bases stayed unmatched.

The chain is built from TRBV7-2 and TRBJ2-7, with 7 bases lining up with TRBD2. CDR1 is SGHTA, CDR2 FQGNSA, per germline. The CDR3 runs to 14 residues. V lost 5 bases to trimming and J lost 2 bases; unmatched junction nucleotides: 6. CDR3 DNA: TGTGCCAGCAGCGCGGGGGACGGAGCCTACGAGCAGTACTTC. It codes for CASSAGDGAYEQYF. Full variable domain (rest looked up from reference TRBV7-2 and TRBJ2-7): GAGVSQSPSNKVTEKGKDVELRCDPISGHTALYWYRQSLGQGLEFLIYFQGNSAPDKSGLPSDRFSAERTGGSVSTLTIQRTQQEDSAVYLCASSAGDGAYEQYFGPGTRLTVT.

This clonotype was seen a handful of times. This chain connects TRBV4-3 to TRBJ2-1; D unclear. V dropped 0 bases and J dropped 8 bases, with 5 bases sitting between them. Germline CDR1 reads LGHNA; CDR2 reads YSLEER. This CDR3 is built from 12 residues. The CDR3 reads CASSQDRYEQFF. CDR3 nucleotide sequence: TGCGCCAGCAGCCAAGATCGGTATGAGCAGTTCTTC.

The chain has TRBV30 and TRBJ2-3; maybe TRBD1 (6 bases). The CDR3 totals 15 residues. Germline-derived CDR1 and CDR2 are GTSNPN and SVGIG (reference sequence). V was shortened by 7 bases and J by 6 bases, with 23 bases between the two germline ends. CDR3 loop: CAFSRGGQGIDTQYF. The DNA for the CDR3 is TGTGCCTTTTCTCGAGGGGGACAAGGGATTGATACGCAGTATTTT.

This clonotype has only one observation. The rearrangement links TRBV9 to TRBJ1-2, with 7 bases identical to TRBD1. V trimming: 0 bases; J trimming: 6 bases; junction bases outside the gene matches: 14. This CDR3 comprises 17 residues. The germline V gene encodes CDR1 SGDLS and CDR2 YYNGEE. CDR3 protein: CASSVADRADRRHGYTF. For the CDR3, the DNA is TGTGCCAGCAGCGTAGCTGATCGCGCGGACAGGCGCCATGGCTACACCTTC.

This clonotype was detected only a few times. This sequence joins TRBV27 and TRBJ1-2; 7 positions agree with TRBD1. Germline assignment: CDR1 MNHEY and CDR2 SMNVEV (reference sequence). J lost 5 bases, V lost 6 bases, and 6 bases had no gene match. The CDR3 runs to 13 residues. The CDR3 nucleotides are TGTGCCAGCAGGCGAGGGACAGCTTATGGCTACACCTTC. Translated: CASRRGTAYGYTF.

Comment on this clonotype: Possible read error: a much larger clone is one base away. V and J are TRBV7-9 and TRBJ1-5; TRBD1 is a possible D gene (6 bases). CDR3 length: 14 residues. CDR1 SEHNR and CDR2 FQNEAQ come from the germline V gene (reference sequence). The CDR3 reads CANSLGQSGQPQHF. The CDR3 coding sequence is TGTGCCAACAGCTTAGGACAGTCCGGTCAGCCCCAGCATTTT.

The chain couples TRBV7-9 to TRBJ2-3, with 16 bases identical to TRBD2. V was pared by 5 bases and J by 6 bases, with 8 bases of the junction left unmatched. Germline assignment: CDR1 SEHNR and CDR2 FQNEAQ (reference sequence). The CDR3 sequence is 17 residues long. The CDR3 nucleotides are TGTGCCAGCAGCCAGGGACTAGCGGGAGGGCCGATGGATACGCAGTATTTT. It codes for CASSQGLAGGPMDTQYF.

This clonotype was detected a few times. The chain combines TRBV27 with TRBJ1-6; tentative D call: TRBD1 (5 bases). The CDR3 covers 14 residues. Germline V gene lookup returns CDR1 MNHEY and CDR2 SMNVEV (reference sequence). V was trimmed by 3 bases and J by 6 bases, leaving 9 bases between them. The CDR3 nucleotides are TGTGCCAGCAGTTTTGGCAGGGCTAATTCACCCCTCCACTTT. Translating gives CASSFGRANSPLHF.

V and J are TRBV30 and TRBJ2-1; the D is unclear. With 6 bases removed from V and 0 bases from J, the gap between germline ends came to 9 bases. The CDR3 covers 13 residues. The germline V gene encodes CDR1 GTSNPN and CDR2 SVGIG (reference sequence). CDR3 sequence reads: CACRYSSYNEQFF. The DNA of the CDR3 is TGTGCCTGCCGCTATAGCTCCTACAATGAGCAGTTCTTC.

This clonotype was found many times. The chain recombines TRBV28 with TRBJ2-5; TRBD2 matches at 11 bases. CDR1 is MDHEN and CDR2 is SYDVKM in the germline V gene. The CDR3 spans 16 residues. V lost 4 bases, J lost 1 base, and 5 bases stayed unmatched. Here the CDR3 DNA reads TGTGCCAGCAGTTGGGGACTAGCGGACCTCCAAGAGACCCAGTACTTC. Its translation is CASSWGLADLQETQYF. The variable domain in full, with the rest retrieved from reference TRBV28 and TRBJ2-5, is DVKVTQSSRYLVKRTGEKVFLECVQDMDHENMFWYRQDPGLGLRLIYFSYDVKMKEKGDIPEGYSVSREKKERFSLILESASTNQTSMYLCASSWGLADLQETQYFGPGTRLLVL.

The CDR3 sequence: CASSPGLAGQGEQFF. In DNA form, the CDR3 reads TGTGCCAGCAGCCCGGGACTAGCGGGACAAGGTGAGCAGTTCTTC. The chain uses TRBV3-1 and TRBJ2-1; 13 bases match TRBD2. V lost 4 bases to trimming and J lost 9 bases; unmatched junction nucleotides: 6. The germline V gene has CDR1 LGHDT and CDR2 YNNKEL (reference sequence). The CDR3 runs 15 residues.